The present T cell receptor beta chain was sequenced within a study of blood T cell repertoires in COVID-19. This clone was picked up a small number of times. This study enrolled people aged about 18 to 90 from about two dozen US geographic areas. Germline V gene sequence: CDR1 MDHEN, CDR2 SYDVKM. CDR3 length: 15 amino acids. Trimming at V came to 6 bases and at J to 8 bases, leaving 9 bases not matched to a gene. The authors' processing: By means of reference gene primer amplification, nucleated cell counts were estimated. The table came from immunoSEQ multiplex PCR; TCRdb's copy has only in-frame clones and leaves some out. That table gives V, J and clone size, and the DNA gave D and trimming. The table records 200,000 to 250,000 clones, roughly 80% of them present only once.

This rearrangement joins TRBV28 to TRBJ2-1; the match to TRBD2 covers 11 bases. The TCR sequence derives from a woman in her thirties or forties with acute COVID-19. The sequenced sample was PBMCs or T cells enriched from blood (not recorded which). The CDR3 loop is CASSFLAGGKDEQFF. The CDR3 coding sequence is TGTGCCAGCAGCTTCTTAGCGGGGGGGAAGGATGAGCAGTTCTTC.